Shown below are 29 T cell receptor beta chains from a single sample sequenced in a study of control samples from healthy donors and cancer patients (dated by TCRdb to the early 2020s). Library generation was performed with the immunoSEQ multiplex PCR assay. TCRdb limited this immuneACCESS table to in-frame rearrangements with V and J called. A share of clones is missing; checked studies link under half to unresolved V genes, and the rest is unexplained. The sample table holds more than 150,000 clones, of which roughly 93% were seen once. More than 2% of the sample comes from the top ten. Sample: blood. All receptors derive from a middle-aged man in good health.

The chain joins TRBV27 to TRBJ2-1; D might be TRBD1 or TRBD2, each matching 5 bases. V was trimmed by 8 bases and J by 3 bases, leaving 20 bases between them. The germline V gene has CDR1 MNHEY and CDR2 SMNVEV (reference sequence). This CDR3 is built from 16 residues. CDR3 nucleotides: TGTGCCAGCTATGCCCGGGACGCCACACACTACAATGAGCAGTTCTTC. Its translation: CASYARDATHYNEQFF.

This clone was counted a single time. The chain carries TRBV20-1 and TRBJ2-1; D gene uncertain. The germline V gene has CDR1 DFQATT and CDR2 SNEGSKA (reference sequence). V was trimmed by 6 bases and J by 4 bases, leaving 7 bases between them. The length of the CDR3 is 11 residues. CDR3 bases: TGCAGTGCAGACGGATACAATGAGCAGTTCTTC. Translating it yields CSADGYNEQFF.

The CDR3 DNA reads as TGTGCCAGCAGCTTAGTGACTGAAGCTTTCTTT. It is translated as CASSLVTEAFF. The chain uses TRBV7-8 and TRBJ1-1; D gene ambiguous. The germline V and J ends were trimmed by 1 base and 5 bases, with 2 bases remaining between them. The CDR3 spans 11 residues. Germline CDR1 and CDR2: SGHVS and FQNEAQ. The full variable domain, its missing parts supplied by reference TRBV7-8 and TRBJ1-1, is GAGVSQSPRYKVAKRGQDVALRCDPISGHVSLFWYQQALGQGPEFLTYFQNEAQLDKSGLPSDRFFAERPEGSVSTLKIQRTQQEDSAVYLCASSLVTEAFFGQGTRLTVV.

By frequency in the sample, this clone is medium-sized. The rearrangement uses TRBV23-1 and TRBJ2-6, with D perhaps matching TRBD1 (6 bases). TRBV23-1 qualifies as an ORF whose function is uncertain. With 11 bases removed from V and 0 bases from J, the gap between germline ends came to 14 bases. This CDR3 has 15 residues. The CDR3 bases are TGCGCCTCGAGGGGGAGACTCTCTGGGGCCAACGTCCTGACTTTC. Protein sequence: CASRGRLSGANVLTF.

This clone was recorded once. This chain links TRBV10-1 with TRBJ2-2, with D perhaps matching TRBD2 (5 bases). There are 15 residues in the CDR3. Per germline, CDR1 WNHNN and CDR2 SYGVQD (reference sequence). V was pared by 7 bases and J by 4 bases, with 16 bases between. CDR3 sequence reads: CASTASGSGTGELFF. The DNA of the CDR3 is TGCGCCAGCACCGCCTCGGGGAGCGGCACCGGGGAGCTGTTTTTT.

The chain links TRBV14 to TRBJ2-7, with a possible D match to TRBD1 (5 bases). V lost 2 bases and J lost 7, with 21 bases in between. Germline CDR1 SGHDN, CDR2 FVKESK. CDR3 length equals 16 residues. CDR3: CASSQTRRRQIDEQYF. CDR3 bases: TGTGCCAGCAGCCAAACTCGGCGCAGACAGATTGATGAGCAGTACTTC.

V is TRBV10-3 and J is TRBJ2-7, with no clear D. CDR1 is ENHRY and CDR2 is SYGVKD in the germline V gene. Trimming cost V 2 bases and J 7 bases, with 9 bases left between them. The CDR3 runs to 12 residues. The chain's CDR3 is CAISEGRQEQYF. DNA of the CDR3: TGTGCCATCAGTGAGGGACGGCAAGAGCAGTACTTC.

CDR3 region: CASSESGARLAVQETQYF. CDR3 nucleotides: TGTGCCAGCAGTGAATCAGGTGCGAGACTAGCGGTTCAAGAGACCCAGTACTTC. This rearrangement joins TRBV2 to TRBJ2-5, with TRBD2 matching over 9 bases. The CDR3 consists of 18 residues. The V gene's germline CDR1 is SNHLY and CDR2 FYNNEI. With V trimmed by 2 bases and J by 2 bases, 12 bases remained unmatched.

This clone was detected only a few times. CDR3 residues: CASRPGLAGSEQYF. CDR3 bases: TGCGCCAGCAGGCCGGGACTAGCGGGTTCCGAGCAGTACTTC. J is TRBJ2-7 and V is TRBV5-1, with 12 bases identical to TRBD2. The germline V gene has CDR1 SGHRS and CDR2 YFSETQ. V was pared by 5 bases and J by 6 bases, with 6 bases of the junction left unmatched. The CDR3 has 14 amino acids.

The genes are TRBV7-2 and TRBJ2-3, with D perhaps matching TRBD1 or TRBD2 (5 bases each). Germline V gives CDR1 SGHTA, CDR2 FQGNSA. The V end was cut by 1 base, the J end by 2 bases, with 16 bases between. There are 17 residues in the CDR3. CDR3 protein: CASSLEGWGPNTDTQYF. CDR3 sequence (DNA): TGTGCCAGCAGCTTAGAGGGCTGGGGACCGAACACAGATACGCAGTATTTT.

This chain uses TRBV27 with TRBJ1-5; 7 nucleotides agree with TRBD1. The CDR3 is made up of 15 amino acids. Unmatched junction bases numbered 9, after V lost 6 bases and J lost 4 bases. Germline values: CDR1 MNHEY, CDR2 SMNVEV (reference sequence). In nucleotides, the CDR3 is TGTGCCAGCAGACCCGACAGGGTTCGTAATCAGCCCCAGCATTTT. Its translation is CASRPDRVRNQPQHF.

The table lists this clone with a few counts. In nucleotides, the CDR3 is TGTGCCAGCAGCCAAGATCTAGCGGGAGGGGTAGATGCCCAGTACTTC. Translated: CASSQDLAGGVDAQYF. V and J are TRBV4-2 and TRBJ2-5; 12 positions match TRBD2. V trimming: 0 bases; J trimming: 9 bases; junction bases outside the gene matches: 8. Germline lookup yields CDR1 LGHNA and CDR2 YNFKEQ. The CDR3 extends over 16 amino acids.

The chain links TRBV28 to TRBJ1-2; perhaps TRBD1 as D (5 bases). From germline, CDR1 is MDHEN and CDR2 SYDVKM. V was shortened by 5 bases and J by 7 bases, with 17 bases between the two germline ends. CDR3 length equals 14 residues. CDR3 sequence (DNA): TGTGCCAGCAGTCCCCCGGCAGCAGGGAGTGGCTACACCTTC. Translation gives CASSPPAAGSGYTF.

The rearrangement uses TRBV4-1 and TRBJ2-5, with D perhaps matching TRBD1 (5 bases). The germline gives CDR1 MGHRA, CDR2 YSYEKL. Between the trimmed V and J ends, which lost 2 bases and 5 bases, there was a span of 9 bases. The CDR3 loop spans 13 amino acids. The CDR3 DNA reads as TGCGCCAGCAGCCAACGTTGGGGCGAGACCCAGTACTTC. Its protein product is CASSQRWGETQYF.

In DNA form, the CDR3 reads TGTGCCAGCTCCCGGGACAGGGACACAAATGGCTACACCTTC. Amino acids: CASSRDRDTNGYTF. This chain joins TRBV18 and TRBJ1-2, with 9 bases matching TRBD1. The J segment lost 6 bases and the V segment lost 6 bases, leaving 8 bases of the junction unmatched. CDR3 length: 14 residues. Germline V gene sequence: CDR1 KGHSH, CDR2 LQKENI.

The chain joins TRBV7-9 to TRBJ2-1; D unresolved. This CDR3 comprises 14 residues. Looked up from germline, CDR1 is SEHNR and CDR2 is FQNEAQ (reference sequence). The V gene lost 3 bases and the J gene lost 6 bases, with 12 bases spanning the gap. The CDR3 nucleotides are TGTGCCAGCAGCTTGAATCCGGCCGTCAATGAGCAGTTCTTC. Translated: CASSLNPAVNEQFF.

The sample holds one count of this clone. This chain joins TRBV25-1 and TRBJ1-5; weak D call: TRBD1 (6 bases). CDR1 is MGHDK and CDR2 is SYGVNS in the germline V gene. CDR3 length equals 14 residues. V lost 2 bases to trimming and J lost 6 bases, with 11 bases between them. The CDR3 nucleotides read TGTGCCAGCAGTGAAACAGGGCAGGGTCAGCCCCAGCATTTT. It specifies CASSETGQGQPQHF.

J is TRBJ2-3 and V is TRBV11-2, with TRBD2 identical over 11 bases. Germline V lookup: CDR1 SGHAT, CDR2 FQNNGV. J gave up 5 bases and V 3 bases, and 4 bases lay outside the gene matches. The CDR3 extends over 15 amino acids. The chain's CDR3 is CASSLRLAGRDTQYF. CDR3 DNA: TGTGCCAGCAGCTTGCGACTAGCGGGAAGAGATACGCAGTATTTT.

The chain uses TRBV16 and TRBJ1-1; D ambiguous. The germline V gene encodes CDR1 KGHSY and CDR2 FQNENV. This CDR3 spans 13 amino acids. V gave up 6 bases and J gave up 3 bases, with 11 bases separating them. The CDR3 coding sequence is TGTGCCAGCAGTCTACTAAGGGACACTGAAGCTTTCTTT. This codes for CASSLLRDTEAFF. The whole variable domain, remainder taken from reference TRBV16 and TRBJ1-1, is GEEVAQTPKHLVRGEGQKAKLYCAPIKGHSYVFWYQQVLKNEFKFLISFQNENVFDETGMPKERFSAKCLPNSPCSLEIQATKLEDSAVYFCASSLLRDTEAFFGQGTRLTVV.

V gene TRBV3-1 (or the pseudogene TRBV3-2) combines with J gene TRBJ2-7, with unresolved D. V dropped 1 base and J dropped 1 base, with 2 bases sitting between them. Germline-derived CDR1 and CDR2 are LGHDT and YNNKEL (reference sequence). The CDR3 sequence is 12 residues long. CDR3 in amino acids: CASSQGSYEQYF. CDR3 sequence (DNA): TGTGCCAGCAGCCAAGGATCCTACGAGCAGTACTTC.

The rearrangement links TRBV19 to TRBJ2-1; TRBD2 matches at 8 bases. Germline V gene lookup returns CDR1 LNHDA and CDR2 SQIVND (reference sequence). This CDR3 is built from 16 residues. J lost 4 bases, V lost 8 bases, and 13 bases had no gene match. The CDR3 sequence is CASDGSGTGMYNEQFF. In DNA, the CDR3 is TGTGCCAGTGATGGTAGCGGGACCGGGATGTACAATGAGCAGTTCTTC.

This chain joins TRBV9 and TRBJ2-5; D call uncertain. Germline V gene sequence: CDR1 SGDLS, CDR2 YYNGEE. V was cut by 3 bases and J by 1 base, with 4 bases left in between. CDR3 length: 12 residues. The CDR3 coding sequence is TGTGCCAGCAGCGCCATCCAAGAGACCCAGTACTTC. This translates into CASSAIQETQYF.

V and J are TRBV19 and TRBJ1-1; 12 nucleotides agree with TRBD1. V was pared by 5 bases and J by 0 bases, with 4 bases of the junction left unmatched. The V gene's germline CDR1 is LNHDA and CDR2 SQIVND (reference sequence). The CDR3 length is 16 residues. This CDR3 is CASSEGTGGLNTEAFF. CDR3 DNA: TGTGCCAGTAGTGAAGGGACAGGGGGCTTGAACACTGAAGCTTTCTTT.

This chain connects TRBV6-1 to TRBJ1-2; D not resolved. V lost 3 bases and J lost 2, with 7 bases in between. The CDR3 is made up of 13 amino acids. The V gene's germline CDR1 is MNHNS and CDR2 SASEGT. The CDR3 here is CASSEAGNYGYTF. DNA for the CDR3: TGTGCCAGCAGTGAGGCAGGAAACTATGGCTACACCTTC.

The chain recombines TRBV29-1 with TRBJ2-5; D call uncertain. The V end was cut by 5 bases, the J end by 2 bases, with 9 bases between. Germline V lookup: CDR1 SQVTM, CDR2 ANQGSEA. CDR3 length: 12 amino acids. The CDR3 protein is CSVRVTQETQYF. The CDR3 DNA reads as TGCAGCGTTCGAGTAACACAAGAGACCCAGTACTTC.

This clone was counted a few times. The chain joins TRBV10-3 to TRBJ1-4; 10 bases are shared with TRBD1. CDR1 and CDR2 (germline): ENHRY, SYGVKD. This CDR3 is 16 amino acids long. V lost 6 bases to trimming and J lost 6 bases; unmatched junction nucleotides: 10. The DNA for the CDR3 is TGTGCCATCAGCGCCGGGACAGGGGAAAAGTATGAAAAACTGTTTTTT. Its protein is CAISAGTGEKYEKLFF.

This sequence joins TRBV4-1 and TRBJ2-7, with D maybe TRBD2 (6 bases). This CDR3 is built from 15 residues. The V end was cut by 2 bases, the J end by 1 base, with 12 bases between. Per the germline V gene, CDR1 is MGHRA and CDR2 is YSYEKL. The CDR3 nucleotides are TGCGCCAGCAGCCAACAAAATAGCGGTTCCTACGAGCAGTACTTC. Protein product: CASSQQNSGSYEQYF.

The CDR3 DNA reads TGTGCCAGCAGTTTGCCCACTAGCGGGAGTATAGATGAGCAGTACTTC. Protein sequence: CASSLPTSGSIDEQYF. V usage is TRBV28 and J usage is TRBJ2-7; 11 bases line up with TRBD2. The J segment lost 7 bases and the V segment lost 3 bases, leaving 11 bases of the junction unmatched. Germline V lookup: CDR1 MDHEN, CDR2 SYDVKM. There are 16 residues in the CDR3.

The chain is built from TRBV5-1 and TRBJ2-2, with TRBD1 identical over 8 bases. J lost 0 bases, V lost 6 bases, and 13 bases had no gene match. CDR1 is SGHRS, CDR2 YFSETQ, per germline. This CDR3 has 18 residues. The CDR3, as DNA: TGCGCCAGCATCAGGGGGCAGGACATGATATCGAACACCGGGGAGCTGTTTTTT. Translation gives CASIRGQDMISNTGELFF.